These 21 T cell receptor beta chains came from one sample sequenced in a study of T cells in Graves' hyperthyroidism and ophthalmopathy (dated 2019 in TCRdb). Receptor amplification or capture employed multiplex PCR. Sequenced on an Illumina HiSeq 2000. The TCR beta CDR3 regions were amplified from RNA transcripts. For the first round of RT-PCR on the TCR CDR3, the HTBI primer set was used together with the Qiagen OneStep RT-PCR kit. TCRdb passed the public sequencing reads through fastp at Q25 and MiXCR, retaining productive beta sequences. When rows share a CDR3 protein, they turn into one entry using the most common DNA and genes. This sample has just under 750,000 distinct CDR3 sequences in its table, and roughly a third of those were observed once. The ten largest account for 30% to 40% of the sample. The sequencing input was blood. These receptors were obtained from a woman aged 40-49 years with Graves' hyperthyroidism.

A remark on this clonotype: A much bigger clone sits one base away, suggesting this may be a read error. The genes are TRBV10-3 and TRBJ1-1; D not certain. The CDR3 has 14 residues. Trimming removed 10 bases from V and 1 base from J, with 16 bases in between. In germline, CDR1 is ENHRY, CDR2 SYGVKD. CDR3 nucleotides: TGTGCCACCACCCCGTCTTATCAGAACACTGAAGCTTTCTTT. This gives the protein CATTPSYQNTEAFF.

As DNA, the CDR3 is TGTGCCAGCTGGGGGTCCGATAATGAAAAACTGTTTTTT. It codes for CASWGSDNEKLFF. The chain combines TRBV6-1 with TRBJ1-4; maybe TRBD1 (5 bases). Germline V lookup: CDR1 MNHNS, CDR2 SASEGT. The V end was cut by 8 bases, the J end by 4 bases, with 11 bases between. CDR3 length equals 13 residues.

This clonotype was detected only a few times. The chain employs TRBV12-3 or TRBV12-4 and TRBJ2-5, with 9 bases identical to TRBD2. The CDR3 covers 16 residues. Unmatched junction bases numbered 5, after V lost 2 bases and J lost 1 base. The CDR3 DNA sequence: TGTGCCAGCAGTTTACATAGCGGGGGCCCCCAAGAGACCCAGTACTTC. Translating it yields CASSLHSGGPQETQYF.

The V and J genes are TRBV7-2 and TRBJ2-7; 12 bases line up with TRBD1. Germline V gene sequence: CDR1 SGHTA, CDR2 FQGNSA. CDR3 length: 16 amino acids. Germline trimming cut 5 bases from V and 7 bases from J; bases unmatched to any gene: 12. CDR3 sequence: CASSPSGGQGAEEQYF. The CDR3 nucleotides read TGTGCCAGCAGCCCATCTGGGGGACAGGGGGCAGAAGAGCAGTACTTC.

This clonotype was picked up a small number of times. The chain combines TRBV10-1 with TRBJ1-1; 9 bases agree with TRBD1. V shed 3 bases, J shed 5 bases, and the junction held 4 bases outside the gene matches. Germline CDR1 and CDR2: WNHNN and SYGVQD (reference sequence). The CDR3 extends over 14 amino acids. The DNA of the CDR3 is TGCGCCAGCAGTGAAGGGACAGGGATAACTGAAGCTTTCTTT. Protein product: CASSEGTGITEAFF.

This clonotype was recorded a few times. V is TRBV5-1 and J is TRBJ2-7; 9 bases line up with TRBD2. The CDR3 contains 14 residues. CDR1 is SGHRS and CDR2 is YFSETQ in the germline V gene. The V segment lost 2 bases and the J segment 2 bases; nucleotides outside the gene matches: 2. CDR3 nucleotide sequence: TGCGCCAGCAGCTTCTCTAGCGGGGCCTACGAGCAGTACTTC. This gives the protein CASSFSSGAYEQYF.

The chain has TRBV7-2 and TRBJ2-3, with D possibly matching TRBD1 (5 bases). Trimming cost V 4 bases and J 0 bases, with 11 bases left between them. CDR3 size: 15 residues. Germline assignment: CDR1 SGHTA and CDR2 FQGNSA. CDR3 nucleotide sequence: TGTGCCAGCAGCTCTCAGGGCGTTAGCACAGATACGCAGTATTTT. Translated, it gives CASSSQGVSTDTQYF.

As to this clonotype: At one end the junction does not follow the germline gene, possibly because of a read error. The chain recombines TRBV9 with TRBJ1-1; D unresolved. The CDR3 runs to 13 residues. Germline V gene lookup returns CDR1 SGDLS and CDR2 YYNGEE. The CDR3 DNA is TGTGCCAGCAGCTTATATCTGCGCACTGAAGCTTCCTTT. This encodes CASSLYLRTEASF.

The chain links TRBV27 to TRBJ1-6, with a tentative D call TRBD1 (6 bases). Germline lookup yields CDR1 MNHEY and CDR2 SMNVEV (reference sequence). The germline V and J ends were trimmed by 6 bases and 7 bases, with 22 bases remaining between them. The CDR3 loop spans 17 amino acids. CDR3 bases: TGTGCCAGCAGCAGACAGGCTGTGTCGACAGACAATTCACCCCTCCACTTT. Its protein product is CASSRQAVSTDNSPLHF.

CDR3 DNA sequence: TGTGCCAGCAGTACGGGTCGGAAAGAGACCCAGTACTTC. Amino acids: CASSTGRKETQYF. The chain combines TRBV6-6 with TRBJ2-5; D is ambiguous. CDR1 and CDR2 from the germline V gene are MNHNY and SVGAGI (reference sequence). The CDR3 consists of 13 residues. Trimming pared 5 bases from V and 3 bases from J, leaving 10 bases between.

The gene calls are TRBV12-3 or TRBV12-4 and TRBJ1-3, with TRBD1 matching 8 bases. Trimming took 5 bases from V and 0 from J; bases not matched to a gene: 6. The CDR3 has 16 amino acids. CDR3 nucleotides: TGTGCCAGCAGTCTATACGGGACAGGCTCTGGAAACACCATATATTTT. This codes for CASSLYGTGSGNTIYF.

Of note for this clonotype: Given a much more abundant clone one base away, this may be a read error. The chain combines TRBV10-3 with TRBJ1-5; D is unresolved. Trimming removed 5 bases at V and 5 bases at J, with 16 bases between. Germline assignment: CDR1 ENHRY and CDR2 SYGVKD. This CDR3 is built from 15 residues. The CDR3, as DNA: TGTGCCATCAGTTACGGGTTGACGGAAGATCAGCCCCAGCATTTT. It is translated as CAISYGLTEDQPQHF.

The V gene is TRBV7-9, the J gene TRBJ2-5; D not resolved. In germline, CDR1 is SEHNR, CDR2 FQNEAQ (reference sequence). Trimming removed 5 bases at V and 2 bases at J, with 15 bases between. The CDR3 loop spans 15 amino acids. CDR3 in DNA: TGTGCCAGCAGCCCCCGCCCAGGTCGGCAAGAGACCCAGTACTTC. Translated, it gives CASSPRPGRQETQYF.

The sample holds a few counts of this clonotype. V usage is TRBV5-1 and J usage is TRBJ2-5; 11 bases align to TRBD2. This CDR3 is built from 17 residues. Germline values: CDR1 SGHRS, CDR2 YFSETQ. V lost 4 bases to trimming and J lost 2 bases; unmatched junction nucleotides: 10. The CDR3 reads CASSRTWASGGQETQYF. CDR3 nucleotide sequence: TGCGCCAGCAGCCGAACGTGGGCTAGCGGGGGGCAAGAGACCCAGTACTTC.

The rearrangement joins TRBV27 to TRBJ1-5, with no clear D. The V and J ends lost 2 bases and 4 bases respectively, with 12 bases between them. This CDR3 comprises 15 residues. Germline V gene lookup returns CDR1 MNHEY and CDR2 SMNVEV (reference sequence). The CDR3 is CASSLIADTNQPQHF. The CDR3, as DNA: TGTGCCAGCAGTTTAATTGCAGACACTAATCAGCCCCAGCATTTT.

This clonotype was seen ten or more times. The DNA for the CDR3 is TGTGCCAGCAGCTTTCCCTATGACAGGGAGCTGTTTTTT. This gives the protein CASSFPYDRELFF. V and J are TRBV7-9 and TRBJ2-2, with D unresolved. The CDR3 is made up of 13 amino acids. V was cut by 3 bases and J by 9 bases, with 11 bases left in between. The germline gives CDR1 SEHNR, CDR2 FQNEAQ (reference sequence).

This clonotype showed up many times. The chain employs TRBV2 and TRBJ1-3; 8 bases map to TRBD1. The CDR3 totals 19 residues. Germline V lookup: CDR1 SNHLY, CDR2 FYNNEI. The V and J ends lost 3 bases and 3 bases, in that order; junction bases with no gene match: 16. The CDR3: CASSDVEWRTGRLGNTIYF. CDR3 nucleotides: TGTGCCAGCAGTGACGTGGAGTGGCGGACAGGGCGGCTTGGAAACACCATATATTTT.

The genes are TRBV29-1 and TRBJ2-7; 8 positions agree with TRBD1. The CDR3 is made up of 12 amino acids. Trimming removed 8 bases from V and 4 bases from J; junction bases left unmatched: 7. Germline CDR1 and CDR2: SQVTM and ANQGSEA. The CDR3 bases are TGCAGCTTAAGCAGGGGGCAGTACGAGCAGTACTTC. As protein: CSLSRGQYEQYF.

This clonotype was picked up a small number of times. Germline and junction disagree at one end, which may indicate a read error. The CDR3 sequence: CACSVGPGEAFF. The DNA of the CDR3 is TGTGCCTGCAGCGTAGGCCCGGGTGAAGCTTTCTTT. The chain employs TRBV9 and TRBJ1-1; D unresolved. Germline V gene data show CDR1 as SGDLS and CDR2 as YYNGEE. The CDR3 is 12 residues long.

This chain links TRBV9 with TRBJ2-5; unclear D gene. Germline V gene data show CDR1 as SGDLS and CDR2 as YYNGEE. Trimming removed 7 bases at V and 7 bases at J, with 11 bases between. The CDR3 runs to 11 residues. Here the CDR3 DNA reads TGTGCCAGCTACCAAAAAGGGACCCAGTACTTC. Translation gives CASYQKGTQYF.

Points on this clonotype: A read error may be the cause here, since a much bigger clone is one base away. This chain connects TRBV7-8 to TRBJ2-7; tentative D call: TRBD2 (8 bases). The CDR3 spans 17 residues. Germline V lookup: CDR1 SGHVS, CDR2 FQNEAQ. The CDR3 protein is CASSLVGGDSRAYEQCF. CDR3 nucleotide sequence: TGTGCCAGCAGCCTAGTCGGGGGGGACAGTCGGGCCTACGAGCAGTGCTTC.